This record looks at one TCR beta chain sequence and its context. The antigen is unknown. The data originate from a study of cytomegalovirus exposure and HLA in healthy donors. The study's findings and limits: Most of the TCR beta V segments (in an earlier analysis) were productive either about 90% or about 30% of the time.

Use of 60 Vbeta and 13 Jbeta primers characterized the PCR. Measured with immunoSEQ multiplex PCR; TCRdb has only the in-frame clones, and not every one. The sample table includes 150,000 to 200,000 clones. The origin of this receptor is a woman aged 18-29 years in good health and CMV-seropositive. The source material was PBMCs.

The CDR3: CASSDRTSGTEQFF. CDR3 DNA sequence: TGTGCCAGCAGTGACCGGACTAGCGGAACCGAGCAGTTCTTC. V gene TRBV2 combines with J gene TRBJ2-1, with 10 positions matching TRBD2. CDR3 size: 14 residues. V shed 3 bases and J 10 bases; nucleotides not matched to a gene: 6. Germline assignment: CDR1 SNHLY and CDR2 FYNNEI.